These 32 T cell receptor beta chains share one sample of origin, sequenced in a study of blood T cell repertoires in COVID-19. TCRdb keeps only in-frame clones here, not all; method: immunoSEQ multiplex PCR. The data hold tens of thousands of clones, with nearly 95% observed a single time. The sample was peripheral blood. The source is a human donor with active COVID-19. The donor label of this sample is uncertain.

The rearrangement uses TRBV25-1 and TRBJ1-4, with D possibly being TRBD1 (5 bases). The germline gives CDR1 MGHDK, CDR2 SYGVNS. The CDR3 totals 15 residues. Trimming removed 3 bases at V and 7 bases at J, with 15 bases between. CDR3 sequence reads: CASSEFRGMSEKLFF. CDR3 coding DNA: TGTGCCAGCAGTGAGTTTCGGGGGATGAGTGAAAAACTGTTTTTT.

V and J are TRBV5-1 and TRBJ2-3; tentatively, D is TRBD1 (5 bases). Trimming took off 2 bases at V and 4 bases at J, with 11 bases between the two ends. This CDR3 is built from 14 residues. Looked up from germline, CDR1 is SGHRS and CDR2 is YFSETQ. The CDR3 region has the DNA TGCGCCAGCAGCTTAACAGGTTTCGCAGATACGCAGTATTTT. Encoded protein: CASSLTGFADTQYF.

Comment on this clone: The junction does not match germline at one end; this may be a read error. The CDR3 sequence is CASSLGAPGELFF. The DNA for the CDR3 is TGTGCTAGCAGCCTAGGGGCCCCCGGGGAGCTGTTTTTT. This chain joins TRBV7-7 and TRBJ2-2; TRBD1 might be the D (5 bases). Germline V gives CDR1 SSHAT, CDR2 FNYEAQ (reference sequence). The CDR3 is 13 amino acids.

For this clone: A read error may produce the germline difference seen at one junction end. V and J are TRBV3-1 (or the pseudogene TRBV3-2) and TRBJ2-5, with 7 bases matching TRBD1. CDR1 and CDR2 from the germline V gene are LGHDT and YNNKEL (reference sequence). This CDR3 is 16 amino acids long. The CDR3 nucleotides are TGTGCCAGCAGCCAAGAGGGGACAGTGTACCAAGAGGCCCAGTACTTC. It codes for CASSQEGTVYQEAQYF.

A remark on this clone: Other nucleotide sequences in the sample specify the same CDR3. J is TRBJ2-7 and V is TRBV28, with unresolved D. This CDR3 spans 11 amino acids. Between the trimmed V and J ends, which lost 4 bases and 4 bases, there was a span of 5 bases. Germline assignment: CDR1 MDHEN and CDR2 SYDVKM. The CDR3 DNA follows: TGTGCCAGCAGTTCTCGTTACGAGCAGTACTTC. Protein product: CASSSRYEQYF.

This clone was counted a single time. The chain uses TRBV6-5 and TRBJ1-6, with 8 bases identical to TRBD1. The germline V gene encodes CDR1 MNHEY and CDR2 SVGAGI. The CDR3 consists of 15 residues. The V and J ends lost 6 bases and 5 bases, in that order; junction bases with no gene match: 6. The CDR3 sequence: CASREDRVDNSPLHF. The CDR3 nucleotides are TGTGCCAGCAGGGAGGACAGGGTTGATAATTCACCCCTCCACTTT.

The rearrangement joins TRBV10-1 to TRBJ2-1; 10 bases line up with TRBD2. CDR3 length: 17 residues. CDR1 and CDR2 from the germline V gene are WNHNN and SYGVQD (reference sequence). V shed 5 bases and J 0 bases; nucleotides not matched to a gene: 7. The CDR3 protein is CASSNGLAEGSYNEQFF. The CDR3 DNA follows: TGCGCCAGCAGTAACGGACTAGCGGAGGGCTCCTACAATGAGCAGTTCTTC.

J is TRBJ1-2 and V is TRBV29-1; 8 nucleotides line up with TRBD1. Trimming took 6 bases from V and 6 from J; bases not matched to a gene: 6. The CDR3 is made up of 12 amino acids. CDR1 is SQVTM, CDR2 ANQGSEA, per germline. CDR3 in DNA: TGCAGCGTGGGTCAGGGGGCTCATGGCTACACCTTC. Amino acid sequence: CSVGQGAHGYTF.

The genes are TRBV11-3 and TRBJ2-3, with a possible D match to TRBD2 (5 bases). V dropped 5 bases and J dropped 8 bases, with 17 bases sitting between them. Germline V CDR1 and CDR2: SGHNT, YENEEA. The CDR3 sequence is 14 residues long. CDR3 DNA: TGTGCCAGCAGCCCAACCCTCCGAGGAGGTACGCAGTATTTT. Protein: CASSPTLRGGTQYF.

The J gene is TRBJ2-7, the V gene TRBV5-1, with D possibly matching TRBD1 (6 bases). CDR1 is SGHRS and CDR2 is YFSETQ in the germline V gene. V lost 4 bases to trimming and J lost 6 bases, with 20 bases between them. The CDR3 consists of 15 residues. The CDR3 DNA reads TGCGCCAGCAGCCAGGGGAGACTCTCACAGGGCGAGCAGTACTTC. This translates into CASSQGRLSQGEQYF.

V is TRBV3-1 (or the pseudogene TRBV3-2) and J is TRBJ1-3; 8 nucleotides match TRBD1. CDR3 length: 15 amino acids. Germline CDR1 LGHDT, CDR2 YNNKEL (reference sequence). V dropped 2 bases and J dropped 7; count of bases not matched to a gene: 7. The CDR3 DNA follows: TGTGCCAGCAGCCAACGCTCAGGGGGCATGAACACCATATATTTT. As protein: CASSQRSGGMNTIYF.

The rearrangement joins TRBV7-9 to TRBJ2-3, with D tentatively TRBD1 (6 bases). Germline V gene sequence: CDR1 SEHNR, CDR2 FQNEAQ (reference sequence). The CDR3 is made up of 15 amino acids. The V and J ends lost 4 bases and 4 bases respectively, with 15 bases between them. CDR3: CASSSRDTFPDTQYF. For the CDR3, the DNA is TGTGCCAGCAGCTCCCGGGACACTTTTCCAGATACGCAGTATTTT.

The chain's CDR3 is CASNTGQGDGYTF. The DNA of the CDR3 is TGTGCCAGCAACACGGGACAGGGGGATGGCTACACCTTC. V gene TRBV7-9 combines with J gene TRBJ1-2; 11 bases align to TRBD1. The CDR3 contains 13 residues. Germline CDR1 and CDR2: SEHNR and FQNEAQ (reference sequence). V shed 7 bases, J shed 6 bases, and the junction held 4 bases outside the gene matches. Together with reference TRBV7-9 and TRBJ1-2, the CDR3 gives the full variable domain: DTGVSQNPRHKITKRGQNVTFRCDPISEHNRLYWYRQTLGQGPEFLTYFQNEAQLEKSRLLSDRFSAERPKGSFSTLEIQRTEQGDSAMYLCASNTGQGDGYTFGSGTRLTVV.

This chain joins TRBV6-5 and TRBJ2-1; 9 bases are a match to TRBD2. The ends lost 7 bases at V and 10 bases at J; junction bases unmatched: 14. Germline CDR1 and CDR2: MNHEY and SVGAGI. This CDR3 is 15 amino acids long. The CDR3 nucleotides are TGTGCCAGCACCCCTTTAGCGGGGGCGCCTTCGGAGCAGTTCTTC. Translating gives CASTPLAGAPSEQFF.

In this sample, this clone turned up once. The CDR3 DNA reads TGTGCCAGCAGTTTATTGAGACTAGCGGCTAAGTGGGCGGACACCGGGGAGCTGTTTTTT. Amino acids: CASSLLRLAAKWADTGELFF. V gene TRBV28 combines with J gene TRBJ2-2, with 9 bases fitting TRBD2. Per germline, CDR1 MDHEN and CDR2 SYDVKM. This CDR3 contains 20 residues. With V trimmed by 1 base and J by 3 bases, 15 bases remained unmatched.

This clone occurred once. The chain joins TRBV6-2 or TRBV6-3 to TRBJ2-6, with 13 bases that match TRBD2. The CDR3 has 17 residues. V lost 5 bases and J lost 4; bases outside the gene matches: 5. CDR1 and CDR2 (germline): MNHEY, SVGEGT. This CDR3 is CASSGLAGVPGANVLTF. CDR3 nucleotides: TGTGCCAGCAGTGGACTAGCGGGAGTCCCCGGGGCCAACGTCCTGACTTTC.

V is TRBV19 and J is TRBJ2-5; 7 nucleotides match TRBD2. Germline values: CDR1 LNHDA, CDR2 SQIVND (reference sequence). The V segment lost 9 bases and the J segment 2 bases; nucleotides outside the gene matches: 9. The CDR3 totals 14 residues. CDR3 residues: CASSITAGQETQYF. The CDR3 region has the DNA TGTGCCAGCTCGATTACAGCGGGACAAGAGACCCAGTACTTC. Using reference TRBV19 and TRBJ2-5 for the parts outside the CDR3, the full variable domain is DGGITQSPKYLFRKEGQNVTLSCEQNLNHDAMYWYRQDPGQGLRLIYYSQIVNDFQKGDIAEGYSVSREKKESFPLTVTSAQKNPTAFYLCASSITAGQETQYFGPGTRLLVL.

This clone has a single count. The genes are TRBV18 and TRBJ2-2, with D uncertain. Germline V CDR1 and CDR2: KGHSH, LQKENI. The CDR3 covers 15 residues. V lost 2 bases, J lost 2 bases, and 9 bases lay in between. Here the CDR3 reads CASSPYRQNTGELFF. The CDR3 DNA reads TGTGCCAGCTCACCATATCGACAAAACACCGGGGAGCTGTTTTTT.

The chain has TRBV7-2 and TRBJ2-7, with TRBD1 matching 9 bases. The CDR3 spans 15 residues. CDR1 is SGHTA, CDR2 FQGNSA, per germline. V shed 6 bases, J shed 4 bases, and the junction held 10 bases outside the gene matches. CDR3 coding DNA: TGTGCCAGCAGGAGAACCGGGACAGGGCAGTACGAGCAGTACTTC. It yields the protein CASRRTGTGQYEQYF.

The chain links TRBV16 to TRBJ1-2; D call uncertain. Trimming took off 5 bases at V and 4 bases at J, with 14 bases between the two ends. Germline V lookup: CDR1 KGHSY, CDR2 FQNENV. This CDR3 is 14 amino acids long. The CDR3 region is CASSYGLTIYGYTF. In DNA, the CDR3 is TGTGCCAGCAGCTACGGACTGACGATCTATGGCTACACCTTC.

This clone was picked up one time. J is TRBJ1-6 and V is TRBV5-4; tentative D call: TRBD1 (6 bases). This CDR3 has 15 amino acids. Germline lookup yields CDR1 SGHNT and CDR2 YYREEE (reference sequence). Between the trimmed V and J ends, which lost 8 bases and 5 bases, there was a span of 17 bases. CDR3 sequence reads: CASERRGGDNSPLHF. CDR3 nucleotide sequence: TGTGCCAGTGAAAGAAGGGGGGGCGATAATTCACCCCTCCACTTT.

The rearrangement links TRBV2 to TRBJ2-1, with D perhaps TRBD1 (6 bases). V lost 4 bases to trimming and J lost 0 bases, with 16 bases between them. Germline assignment: CDR1 SNHLY and CDR2 FYNNEI. The CDR3 runs 17 residues. The CDR3 reads CASSVSKGGSSYNEQFF. The DNA for the CDR3 is TGTGCCAGCAGTGTTAGTAAAGGGGGAAGCTCCTACAATGAGCAGTTCTTC.

The rearrangement joins TRBV27 to TRBJ1-1; 7 bases line up with TRBD1. Trimming took 4 bases from V and 5 from J; bases not matched to a gene: 13. The germline V gene has CDR1 MNHEY and CDR2 SMNVEV (reference sequence). There are 16 residues in the CDR3. The CDR3 region has the DNA TGTGCCAGCAGTTGGCTCTACAGGGGAGAAGGAACTGAAGCTTTCTTT. The encoded protein is CASSWLYRGEGTEAFF.

This clone was detected only once. This chain uses TRBV27 with TRBJ1-5; a weak D match, TRBD1 (6 bases). The V gene lost 8 bases and the J gene lost 4 bases, with 21 bases spanning the gap. The CDR3 loop spans 16 amino acids. The germline V gene has CDR1 MNHEY and CDR2 SMNVEV (reference sequence). CDR3: CASAWKSPGVNQPQHF. The CDR3 region has the DNA TGTGCCAGCGCCTGGAAAAGCCCAGGGGTAAATCAGCCCCAGCATTTT.

The J gene is TRBJ2-5, the V gene TRBV4-2; 10 bases are shared with TRBD2. Germline trimming cut 1 base from V and 2 bases from J; bases unmatched to any gene: 13. The germline V gene encodes CDR1 LGHNA and CDR2 YNFKEQ. The length of the CDR3 is 19 residues. As DNA, the CDR3 is TGTGCCAGCAGCCAAGGGGGAGGGCTAGCGGGGGTCCGTCAAGAGACCCAGTACTTC. It is translated as CASSQGGGLAGVRQETQYF.

This chain joins TRBV3-1 (or the pseudogene TRBV3-2) and TRBJ2-1; 9 nucleotides align to TRBD2. Trimming took 0 bases from V and 5 from J; bases not matched to a gene: 11. The germline V gene encodes CDR1 LGHDT and CDR2 YNNKEL (reference sequence). This CDR3 has 18 residues. This chain's CDR3 is CASSQDWGGGRGNNEQFF. The CDR3 DNA is TGTGCCAGCAGCCAAGATTGGGGCGGCGGGAGGGGAAACAATGAGCAGTTCTTC.

This rearrangement joins TRBV5-1 to TRBJ2-7; 7 bases map to TRBD1. CDR3 length equals 15 residues. V dropped 4 bases and J dropped 2; count of bases not matched to a gene: 9. Per the germline V gene, CDR1 is SGHRS and CDR2 is YFSETQ. DNA of the CDR3: TGCGCCAGCAGCAGTGATACAGGGGCGGCCTACGAGCAGTACTTC. Its translation is CASSSDTGAAYEQYF.

The chain uses TRBV5-1 and TRBJ2-3, with 13 bases lining up with TRBD2. Trimming cost V 3 bases and J 5 bases; bases outside gene matches: 9. Germline loops: CDR1 SGHRS, CDR2 YFSETQ. The length of the CDR3 is 17 residues. CDR3 protein: CASSSPTSGRAGDTQYF. The DNA of the CDR3 is TGCGCCAGCAGCTCTCCAACTAGCGGGAGGGCAGGAGATACGCAGTATTTT.

The count of this clone is one. This chain connects TRBV5-1 to TRBJ2-2; D unresolved. V dropped 3 bases and J dropped 6 bases, with 9 bases sitting between them. The CDR3 runs to 13 residues. From germline, CDR1 is SGHRS and CDR2 YFSETQ. In DNA, the CDR3 is TGCGCCAGCAGCTCTCATGAGGCCGGGGAGCTGTTTTTT. It specifies CASSSHEAGELFF.

This sequence joins TRBV15 and TRBJ1-6; D perhaps matches TRBD1 (5 bases). V lost 0 bases and J 10 bases, leaving 10 bases between the germline ends. Germline V gene sequence: CDR1 LNHNV, CDR2 YYDKDF (reference sequence). This CDR3 contains 14 residues. For the CDR3, the DNA is TGTGCCACCAGCAGAGACAGGGTTGAATCACCCCTCCACTTT. Residues: CATSRDRVESPLHF. The variable domain in full, with the rest retrieved from reference TRBV15 and TRBJ1-6, is DAMVIQNPRYQVTQFGKPVTLSCSQTLNHNVMYWYQQKSSQAPKLLFHYYDKDFNNEADTPDNFQSRRPNTSFCFLDIRSPGLGDTAMYLCATSRDRVESPLHFGNGTRLTVT.

This chain joins TRBV11-3 and TRBJ2-3; weak D call: TRBD2 (6 bases). V shed 1 base and J shed 4 bases, with 12 bases lying between them. This CDR3 has 15 amino acids. The germline V gene has CDR1 SGHNT and CDR2 YENEEA. CDR3 sequence: CASSLGELASDTQYF. CDR3 in DNA: TGTGCCAGCAGCTTAGGGGAGCTAGCGTCAGATACGCAGTATTTT.

This clone was seen once. This chain links TRBV7-6 with TRBJ1-2, with D tentatively TRBD1 (6 bases). Germline V lookup: CDR1 SGHVS, CDR2 FNYEAQ. V lost 4 bases and J lost 4, with 13 bases in between. The CDR3 is 14 amino acids. In nucleotides, the CDR3 is TGTGCCAGCAGCTCGTTAAGGGGGGGCTATGGCTACACCTTC. Translating gives CASSSLRGGYGYTF.